One sample yielded the 30 T cell receptor beta chains listed below, sequenced in a study of blood T cell repertoires in COVID-19. The repertoire was sequenced with immunoSEQ multiplex PCR; TCRdb's copy has only in-frame clones and lacks some. This sample yields about 50,000 clones, of which about 85% are seen a single time; about 14% belongs to the top ten. The sequencing sample was made of peripheral blood. All receptors come from a human donor in a cohort sampled during active COVID-19.

The V call is TRBV3-1 (or the pseudogene TRBV3-2), the J call TRBJ1-2; TRBD1 aligns across 12 bases. The CDR3 runs 15 residues. The ends lost 2 bases at V and 12 bases at J; junction bases unmatched: 10. Per germline, CDR1 LGHDT and CDR2 YNNKEL (reference sequence). CDR3 nucleotide sequence: TGTGCCAGCAGCCAACCGGGACAGGGGGCCTTCGCGGACACCTTC. This codes for CASSQPGQGAFADTF.

The CDR3 sequence: CAIMTPRENEQYF. CDR3 in DNA: TGTGCCATCATGACACCCAGGGAAAACGAGCAGTACTTC. The chain is built from TRBV10-3 and TRBJ2-7; the D gene is possibly TRBD1 (5 bases). V was trimmed by 7 bases and J by 5 bases, leaving 15 bases between them. Germline values: CDR1 ENHRY, CDR2 SYGVKD. CDR3 length: 13 residues.

The V and J genes are TRBV7-2 and TRBJ1-1; the D is unclear. The CDR3 has 15 residues. Germline V lookup: CDR1 SGHTA, CDR2 FQGNSA. The V gene lost 4 bases and the J gene lost 6 bases, with 18 bases spanning the gap. The CDR3 DNA reads as TGTGCCAGCAGCTCCCAAGCCCGCCTACTAGCTGAAGCTTTCTTT. It is translated as CASSSQARLLAEAFF.

The rearrangement links TRBV28 to TRBJ1-5, with TRBD1 identical over 8 bases. This CDR3 has 14 residues. CDR1 MDHEN and CDR2 SYDVKM come from the germline V gene. The trim removed 4 bases at V and 11 bases at J, leaving 10 bases unmatched. The CDR3 DNA reads TGTGCCAGCAGTTACGGACAGGGCCGAGAGACCCAGCATTTT. It yields the protein CASSYGQGRETQHF.

The chain is built from TRBV6-5 and TRBJ2-3, with 9 nucleotides matching TRBD2. Germline CDR1 MNHEY, CDR2 SVGAGI. This CDR3 is built from 14 residues. V lost 9 bases to trimming and J lost 5 bases; unmatched junction nucleotides: 9. CDR3 bases: TGTGCCAGTACAGGCGGGGGGGCCCGAGATACGCAGTATTTT. Translated: CASTGGGARDTQYF.

This rearrangement joins TRBV18 to TRBJ2-7, with 7 bases aligning to TRBD1. The V and J ends lost 4 bases and 3 bases, in that order; junction bases with no gene match: 0. Germline CDR1 KGHSH, CDR2 LQKENI. The CDR3 covers 12 residues. The CDR3 here is CASSRDSYEQYF. DNA for the CDR3: TGTGCCAGCTCACGGGACAGCTACGAGCAGTACTTC.

This chain joins TRBV19 and TRBJ1-2; TRBD1 matches at 10 bases. Germline V gene lookup returns CDR1 LNHDA and CDR2 SQIVND (reference sequence). The CDR3 is 17 residues long. The V and J ends lost 5 bases and 2 bases, in that order; junction bases with no gene match: 11. The CDR3 DNA sequence: TGTGCCAGTAGTTCCCGAACGACAGGGGGCCGGAACTATGGCTACACCTTC. Encoded protein: CASSSRTTGGRNYGYTF. The full variable domain, rest sourced from reference TRBV19 and TRBJ1-2, is DGGITQSPKYLFRKEGQNVTLSCEQNLNHDAMYWYRQDPGQGLRLIYYSQIVNDFQKGDIAEGYSVSREKKESFPLTVTSAQKNPTAFYLCASSSRTTGGRNYGYTFGSGTRLTVV.

The chain is built from TRBV28 and TRBJ1-2; 8 positions agree with TRBD1. V was clipped by 6 bases and J by 0 bases; unmatched bases: 15. This CDR3 contains 18 residues. From germline, CDR1 is MDHEN and CDR2 SYDVKM. The chain's CDR3 is CASSPGGDPSVTNYGYTF. CDR3 in DNA: TGTGCCAGCAGCCCAGGGGGCGATCCGTCCGTTACTAACTATGGCTACACCTTC.

The sample holds a few counts of this clone. The chain joins TRBV28 to TRBJ2-7; D may be TRBD2 (6 bases). Per germline, CDR1 MDHEN and CDR2 SYDVKM. The germline V and J ends were trimmed by 6 bases and 4 bases, with 10 bases remaining between them. This CDR3 comprises 12 residues. The CDR3 coding sequence is TGTGCCAGCAGGGAGGGACTTTACGAGCAGTACTTC. Translated: CASREGLYEQYF.

Judged by abundance, this clone is medium-sized. The chain combines TRBV19 with TRBJ1-5; possibly TRBD1 for D (6 bases). The length of the CDR3 is 13 residues. Germline V gene data show CDR1 as LNHDA and CDR2 as SQIVND (reference sequence). Trimming shortened V by 8 bases and J by 6 bases, and 14 bases separated the two germline ends. CDR3 sequence (DNA): TGTGCCAGTTCACAGGGTGTTCGTCAGCCCCAGCATTTT. Its translation is CASSQGVRQPQHF.

The chain combines TRBV28 with TRBJ2-7; D is unresolved. This CDR3 contains 13 residues. Germline V gives CDR1 MDHEN, CDR2 SYDVKM. The V and J ends lost 6 bases and 3 bases respectively, with 12 bases between them. Written as DNA, the CDR3 is TGTGCCAGCAGCCGAAACACCAACTACGAGCAGTACTTC. This translates into CASSRNTNYEQYF.

This CDR3 reads CARSLYVPPGQGSKSYNSPLHF. For the CDR3, the DNA is TGTGCCAGAAGCTTGTATGTACCACCGGGACAGGGGAGTAAATCCTATAATTCACCCCTCCACTTT. The genes are TRBV5-3 and TRBJ1-6; 10 positions agree with TRBD1. TRBV5-3 is an ORF for which the function is uncertain. The CDR3 is 22 residues long. V lost 1 base to trimming and J lost 1 base; unmatched junction nucleotides: 17.

The genes are TRBV24-1 and TRBJ2-3; D possibly corresponds to TRBD1 (6 bases). Germline assignment: CDR1 KGHDR and CDR2 SFDVKD. The CDR3 sequence is 15 residues long. The V end was cut by 3 bases, the J end by 8 bases, with 17 bases between. The CDR3 nucleotides are TGTGCCACCAGTGATCCAGGGGAAGGGGCGGTTACGCAGTATTTT. This translates into CATSDPGEGAVTQYF.

The V call is TRBV10-1, the J call TRBJ2-2, with D uncertain. V shed 6 bases and J shed 1 base, with 3 bases lying between them. The germline gives CDR1 WNHNN, CDR2 SYGVQD (reference sequence). This CDR3 region has 12 residues. The chain's CDR3 is CASSRNTGELFF. CDR3 nucleotide sequence: TGCGCCAGCAGCAGGAACACCGGGGAGCTGTTTTTT.

The rearrangement links TRBV28 to TRBJ1-4; a possible D gene is TRBD1 (5 bases). The germline V and J ends were trimmed by 4 bases and 2 bases, with 11 bases remaining between them. Germline CDR1 is MDHEN and CDR2 is SYDVKM. This CDR3 comprises 15 residues. The DNA of the CDR3 is TGTGCCAGCAGTTCCCACGGGGGTACTAATGAAAAACTGTTTTTT. This sequence encodes CASSSHGGTNEKLFF.

The CDR3 reads CASSQVSANRVFGEIYGYTF. CDR3 coding DNA: TGTGCCAGCAGCCAAGTTTCGGCTAACAGGGTATTCGGCGAAATCTATGGCTACACCTTC. This sequence joins TRBV3-1 (or the pseudogene TRBV3-2) and TRBJ1-2, with D maybe TRBD1 (6 bases). CDR1 and CDR2 from the germline V gene are LGHDT and YNNKEL (reference sequence). The CDR3 sequence is 20 residues long. V was trimmed by 1 base and J by 4 bases, leaving 28 bases between them.

V usage is TRBV5-1 and J usage is TRBJ1-1; the D is unclear. V was shortened by 1 base and J by 0 bases, with 4 bases between the two germline ends. CDR1 SGHRS and CDR2 YFSETQ come from the germline V gene. This CDR3 is built from 13 residues. The CDR3 spells CASSLTVNTEAFF. CDR3 DNA: TGCGCCAGCAGCTTGACGGTGAACACTGAAGCTTTCTTT. The complete variable domain, with remaining parts taken from reference TRBV5-1 and TRBJ1-1, reads KAGVTQTPRYLIKTRGQQVTLSCSPISGHRSVSWYQQTPGQGLQFLFEYFSETQRNKGNFPGRFSGRQFSNSRSEMNVSTLELGDSALYLCASSLTVNTEAFFGQGTRLTVV.

This clone was seen more than once but under ten times. The chain employs TRBV7-9 and TRBJ2-7, with TRBD1 matching over 9 bases. V lost 1 base to trimming and J lost 2 bases; unmatched junction nucleotides: 0. The CDR3 length is 14 residues. In germline, CDR1 is SEHNR, CDR2 FQNEAQ (reference sequence). CDR3 protein: CASSLGQGAYEQYF. The DNA for the CDR3 is TGTGCCAGCAGCTTAGGACAGGGGGCCTACGAGCAGTACTTC. Complete variable domain (other parts from reference TRBV7-9 and TRBJ2-7): DTGVSQNPRHKITKRGQNVTFRCDPISEHNRLYWYRQTLGQGPEFLTYFQNEAQLEKSRLLSDRFSAERPKGSFSTLEIQRTEQGDSAMYLCASSLGQGAYEQYFGPGTRLTVT.

The CDR3 bases are TGTGCCAGTAGTACCCCGCGACAGGGAGTATTACTTAGCCACACTGAAGCTTTCTTT. Translating gives CASSTPRQGVLLSHTEAFF. The V and J genes are TRBV19 and TRBJ1-1, with 7 positions matching TRBD1. V lost 4 bases to trimming and J lost 3 bases; unmatched junction nucleotides: 20. Germline CDR1 reads LNHDA; CDR2 reads SQIVND (reference sequence). This CDR3 has 19 amino acids.

V usage is TRBV19 and J usage is TRBJ2-1; D not resolved. CDR1 LNHDA and CDR2 SQIVND come from the germline V gene (reference sequence). CDR3 length equals 13 residues. The V end lost 5 bases, the J end lost 5 bases, and 10 bases lay between the germline ends. In DNA form, the CDR3 reads TGTGCCAGTAGTCCCTTATTAGACAATGAGCAGTTCTTC. Translation gives CASSPLLDNEQFF.

V gene TRBV9 combines with J gene TRBJ1-3, with 8 bases lining up with TRBD1. CDR1 SGDLS and CDR2 YYNGEE come from the germline V gene. The V and J ends lost 3 bases and 4 bases, in that order; junction bases with no gene match: 6. This CDR3 region has 15 residues. CDR3 bases: TGTGCCAGCAGCGGAGGACAGGGTACGGGAAACACCATATATTTT. Translated: CASSGGQGTGNTIYF. The full variable domain, with the rest looked up from reference TRBV9 and TRBJ1-3, is DSGVTQTPKHLITATGQRVTLRCSPRSGDLSVYWYQQSLDQGLQFLIQYYNGEERAKGNILERFSAQQFPDLHSELNLSSLELGDSALYFCASSGGQGTGNTIYFGEGSWLTVV.

V and J are TRBV5-5 and TRBJ2-7, with 11 bases aligning to TRBD1. The germline V gene has CDR1 SGHKS and CDR2 YYEKEE (reference sequence). The CDR3 is 15 amino acids. The V and J ends lost 3 bases and 5 bases, in that order; junction bases with no gene match: 7. The CDR3 sequence is CASSSNGQGANEQYF. CDR3 DNA: TGTGCCAGCAGCTCGAATGGACAGGGGGCCAACGAGCAGTACTTC.

V gene TRBV3-1 (or the pseudogene TRBV3-2) combines with J gene TRBJ2-1, with 7 bases matching TRBD1. Germline CDR1 reads LGHDT; CDR2 reads YNNKEL (reference sequence). The CDR3 has 14 amino acids. J gave up 15 bases and V 4 bases, and 15 bases lay outside the gene matches. The CDR3 DNA follows: TGTGCCAGCAGCCCCGAGTTATGGGACAGAAAACGGTTCTTC. This gives the protein CASSPELWDRKRFF.

The chain carries TRBV5-1 and TRBJ2-7, with D possibly TRBD2 on 6 matching bases. V was pared by 0 bases and J by 6 bases, with 16 bases between. Germline CDR1 SGHRS, CDR2 YFSETQ. The CDR3 spans 15 residues. The CDR3 sequence: CASSLAGGAGLEQYF. For the CDR3, the DNA is TGCGCCAGCAGCTTGGCCGGAGGGGCGGGTCTCGAGCAGTACTTC.

This rearrangement joins TRBV9 to TRBJ2-5, with a weak D call TRBD1 (5 bases). The CDR3 runs 13 residues. V was clipped by 0 bases and J by 5 bases, with 8 bases between them. Germline loops: CDR1 SGDLS, CDR2 YYNGEE. The CDR3 bases are TGTGCCAGCAGCGTAGGTAGGGGTGAGACCCAGTACTTC. It translates to CASSVGRGETQYF.

The chain has TRBV4-1 and TRBJ1-4, with TRBD1 as a possible D gene (5 bases). Germline assignment: CDR1 MGHRA and CDR2 YSYEKL. The ends were cut back, 3 bases at V and 5 bases at J, with 13 bases in the middle. The CDR3 consists of 15 residues. The CDR3 region is CASSQAGRGNEKLFF. The CDR3 DNA is TGCGCCAGCAGCCAGGCGGGACGAGGAAATGAAAAACTGTTTTTT.

J is TRBJ1-1 and V is TRBV6-5; tentatively, D is TRBD1 (6 bases). Trimming left V 11 bases short and J 6 bases short, with 16 bases between. This CDR3 contains 12 residues. Germline V gene lookup returns CDR1 MNHEY and CDR2 SVGAGI. The CDR3 region is CASERQGPEAFF. CDR3 nucleotide sequence: TGTGCCTCCGAAAGGCAGGGGCCTGAAGCTTTCTTT.

The gene calls are TRBV7-2 and TRBJ2-3; D might be TRBD2 (6 bases). The CDR3 covers 16 residues. Trimming shortened V by 3 bases and J by 0 bases, and 13 bases separated the two germline ends. Germline values: CDR1 SGHTA, CDR2 FQGNSA. CDR3 amino acids: CASSLGGLSSTDTQYF. DNA for the CDR3: TGTGCCAGCAGCTTGGGGGGTCTTTCTAGCACAGATACGCAGTATTTT.

CDR3 DNA sequence: TGCAGCGCCTCTGGAGTGGACAGGGGCAACTATGGCTACACCTTC. This gives the protein CSASGVDRGNYGYTF. V usage is TRBV29-1 and J usage is TRBJ1-2, with 9 bases that match TRBD1. V was clipped by 7 bases and J by 2 bases; unmatched bases: 11. Germline values: CDR1 SQVTM, CDR2 ANQGSEA. This CDR3 comprises 15 residues.

CDR3: CASSLQGYSYEQYF. DNA for the CDR3: TGCGCCAGCAGCCTACAGGGATACTCCTACGAGCAGTACTTC. V and J are TRBV5-1 and TRBJ2-7, with D perhaps matching TRBD1 (6 bases). Between the trimmed V and J ends, which lost 4 bases and 0 bases, there was a span of 11 bases. CDR1 and CDR2 (germline): SGHRS, YFSETQ. The CDR3 is 14 residues long.